This TCR beta chain was identified in a study of T cell responses to AZD1222 COVID-19 vaccine. Broader study findings: CD4 TCRs associated with vaccination spanned spike, dominating at 160-218 and 743-854. A reported finding is that nearly half of spike-specific TCRs target unmutated variant regions. A rise in Spike-specific TCR breadth and depth followed two AZD1222 doses.

Remarks on this clone: The antigen is undetermined.

Looked up from germline, CDR1 is MNHEY and CDR2 is SMNVEV (reference sequence). This CDR3 is built from 16 residues. V lost 4 bases and J lost 5; bases outside the gene matches: 11. Some clones are missing from TCRdb's copy, which holds only in-frame ones; the method was immunoSEQ multiplex PCR. The sample holds over 140,000 clones, nearly 95% seen once. This sequence originates from an adult who received the AZD1222 COVID-19 vaccine. The rearrangement links TRBV27 to TRBJ2-3; the match to TRBD2 covers 8 bases. The sequencing used peripheral blood, collected 28 days after the second AZD1222 dose. The CDR3 spells CASSWLAGTVRDTQYF. CDR3 bases: TGTGCCAGCAGTTGGCTAGCGGGTACCGTTCGAGATACGCAGTATTTT.